Listed below are T cell receptor beta chains from one sample, sequenced in a study of OX40 agonist ivuxolimab in advanced cancers. Clones were read by immunoSEQ multiplex PCR, and TCRdb kept only the in-frame ones, dropping some. The sample yields some 25,000 clones, more than 75% seen once. The sample here was CD4+ or CD8+ T cells sorted from blood, taken in a trial of the OX40 agonist ivuxolimab. These receptors originate from an adult with an advanced solid tumor such as melanoma, head and neck, liver or kidney cancer. Both conserved end residues are part of each CDR3. Fields, in order: J gene, V gene, D gene, clone size, CDR3 protein, CDR3 DNA. The D gene is left open where the match is weak. For some rows the clone size is stated as once, few or many, or as a class when expanded; others skip it.

J gene: TRBJ2-7; V gene: TRBV13; D gene: TRBD2; clone size: once; CDR3 protein: CASSLGELTGGTYEQYF; CDR3 DNA: TGTGCCAGCAGCTTAGGGGAGTTAACGGGGGGGACCTACGAGCAGTACTTC
J gene: TRBJ2-7; V gene: TRBV13; D gene: TRBD1; clone size: .; CDR3 protein: CASSSSGTGSYEQYF; CDR3 DNA: TGTGCCAGCAGCTCCTCCGGGACAGGCTCCTACGAGCAGTACTTC
J gene: TRBJ1-3; V gene: TRBV9; D gene: .; clone size: .; CDR3 protein: CASGFSGNTIYF; CDR3 DNA: TGTGCCAGCGGGTTCTCTGGAAACACCATATATTTT
J gene: TRBJ2-5; V gene: TRBV11-2; D gene: TRBD2; clone size: .; CDR3 protein: CASSTWTSGGKETQYF; CDR3 DNA: TGTGCCAGCAGCACCTGGACTAGCGGGGGAAAAGAGACCCAGTACTTC
J gene: TRBJ2-7; V gene: TRBV7-9; D gene: .; clone size: few; CDR3 protein: CASSSPPSRAGTEQYF; CDR3 DNA: TGTGCCAGCAGCTCCCCCCCTTCCAGGGCAGGGACCGAGCAGTACTTC
J gene: TRBJ2-7; V gene: TRBV23-1; D gene: TRBD1; clone size: .; CDR3 protein: CASSHTPATGRYF; CDR3 DNA: TGCGCCAGCAGTCACACCCCGGCGACAGGGAGGTACTTC
J gene: TRBJ2-7; V gene: TRBV12-5; D gene: TRBD2; clone size: .; CDR3 protein: CASGYGGAYEQYF; CDR3 DNA: TGTGCTAGTGGTTACGGGGGGGCCTACGAGCAGTACTTC
J gene: TRBJ1-1; V gene: TRBV6-9; D gene: .; clone size: .; CDR3 protein: CASRQGFGTEAFF; CDR3 DNA: TGTGCCAGCAGGCAGGGTTTTGGGACTGAAGCTTTCTTT
J gene: TRBJ1-5; V gene: TRBV2; D gene: .; clone size: .; CDR3 protein: CASRRREGLSNQPQHF; CDR3 DNA: TGTGCCAGCAGGAGGAGGGAGGGGCTGAGCAATCAGCCCCAGCATTTT
J gene: TRBJ2-7; V gene: TRBV7-6; D gene: .; clone size: medium-sized; CDR3 protein: CASSPQGSGEQYF; CDR3 DNA: TGTGCCAGCAGTCCCCAGGGGTCGGGCGAGCAGTACTTC
J gene: TRBJ1-2; V gene: TRBV6-1; D gene: .; clone size: few; CDR3 protein: CASSEAAGRGYTF; CDR3 DNA: TGTGCCAGCAGTGAAGCTGCGGGAAGAGGCTACACCTTC
J gene: TRBJ1-3; V gene: TRBV10-2; D gene: .; clone size: .; CDR3 protein: CASSESGGNTIYF; CDR3 DNA: TGCGCCAGCAGTGAATCGGGGGGAAACACCATATATTTT
J gene: TRBJ2-7; V gene: TRBV5-1; D gene: TRBD2; clone size: .; CDR3 protein: CASSLGGGDYYEQYF; CDR3 DNA: TGCGCCAGCAGCTTGGGTGGGGGGGACTATTACGAGCAGTACTTC
J gene: TRBJ2-7; V gene: TRBV19; D gene: .; clone size: medium-sized; CDR3 protein: CASSIRPGPPDEQYF; CDR3 DNA: TGTGCCAGTAGTATAAGGCCAGGGCCTCCCGACGAGCAGTACTTC
J gene: TRBJ2-7; V gene: TRBV13; D gene: .; clone size: .; CDR3 protein: CASRGTANSYEQYF; CDR3 DNA: TGTGCCAGCAGAGGAACAGCCAATTCCTACGAGCAGTACTTC
J gene: TRBJ2-7; V gene: TRBV5-1; D gene: TRBD1; clone size: .; CDR3 protein: CASSLEPGQGFYEQYF; CDR3 DNA: TGCGCCAGCAGCTTGGAACCGGGACAGGGCTTCTACGAGCAGTACTTC
J gene: TRBJ2-2; V gene: TRBV19; D gene: .; clone size: .; CDR3 protein: CALGDLRTGELFF; CDR3 DNA: TGTGCCCTTGGGGACCTAAGGACCGGGGAGCTGTTTTTT
J gene: TRBJ1-5; V gene: TRBV9; D gene: .; clone size: .; CDR3 protein: CASSGVFRGRQPQHF; CDR3 DNA: TGTGCCAGCAGCGGAGTCTTCAGGGGCCGGCAGCCCCAGCATTTT
J gene: TRBJ2-3; V gene: TRBV5-8; D gene: .; clone size: .; CDR3 protein: CASSRFPEADTQYF; CDR3 DNA: TGTGCCAGCAGCCGATTCCCGGAGGCAGATACGCAGTATTTT
J gene: TRBJ2-1; V gene: TRBV11-2; D gene: .; clone size: .; CDR3 protein: CASSLLNNEQFF; CDR3 DNA: TGTGCCAGCAGCTTACTTAACAATGAGCAGTTCTTC
J gene: TRBJ1-4; V gene: TRBV27; D gene: .; clone size: few; CDR3 protein: CASSSIGGGWGDEKLFF; CDR3 DNA: TGTGCCAGCAGTTCGATTGGGGGGGGCTGGGGTGATGAAAAACTGTTTTTT
J gene: TRBJ2-7; V gene: TRBV6-6; D gene: TRBD1; clone size: .; CDR3 protein: CASSLTGDEQYF; CDR3 DNA: TGTGCCAGCAGCCTAACAGGGGACGAGCAGTACTTC
J gene: TRBJ2-1; V gene: TRBV5-8; D gene: .; clone size: .; CDR3 protein: CASSLYRWDQLYNEQFF; CDR3 DNA: TGTGCCAGCAGCTTGTATAGGTGGGATCAACTATACAATGAGCAGTTCTTC
J gene: TRBJ2-1; V gene: TRBV28; D gene: TRBD2; clone size: .; CDR3 protein: CASSPRLAGMHNEQFF; CDR3 DNA: TGTGCCAGCAGCCCACGACTAGCAGGGATGCACAATGAGCAGTTCTTC
J gene: TRBJ2-7; V gene: TRBV7-9; D gene: TRBD1; clone size: .; CDR3 protein: CASSILGTGEYEQYF; CDR3 DNA: TGTGCCAGCAGCATTCTCGGGACAGGGGAATACGAGCAGTACTTC
J gene: TRBJ2-5; V gene: TRBV7-9; D gene: .; clone size: .; CDR3 protein: CASSPGAETQYF; CDR3 DNA: TGTGCCAGCAGCCCCGGCGCAGAGACCCAGTACTTC
J gene: TRBJ2-3; V gene: TRBV4-3; D gene: TRBD2; clone size: few; CDR3 protein: CASSQATLAGGLTDTQYF; CDR3 DNA: TGCGCCAGCAGCCAGGCGACTCTAGCGGGGGGGCTCACAGATACGCAGTATTTT
J gene: TRBJ2-7; V gene: TRBV6-5; D gene: .; clone size: .; CDR3 protein: CASSPRREQYF; CDR3 DNA: TGTGCCAGCAGCCCGAGGCGGGAGCAGTACTTC
J gene: TRBJ2-7; V gene: TRBV7-2; D gene: .; clone size: .; CDR3 protein: CASSLSLRGPVIYEQYF; CDR3 DNA: TGTGCCAGCAGCTTAAGCCTCCGGGGGCCGGTGATCTACGAGCAGTACTTC
J gene: TRBJ1-1; V gene: TRBV19; D gene: .; clone size: medium-sized; CDR3 protein: CASSQGIQAFF; CDR3 DNA: TGTGCCAGTAGCCAGGGGATTCAAGCTTTCTTT
J gene: TRBJ2-7; V gene: TRBV6-4; D gene: .; clone size: once; CDR3 protein: CASRGRTSYEQYF; CDR3 DNA: TGTGCCAGCAGGGGACGGACCTCCTACGAGCAGTACTTC
J gene: TRBJ1-2; V gene: TRBV4-3; D gene: .; clone size: .; CDR3 protein: CASSPSGTPSRHYGYTF; CDR3 DNA: TGCGCCAGCAGCCCCTCTGGTACTCCTTCTAGGCACTATGGCTACACCTTC
J gene: TRBJ2-1; V gene: TRBV4-3; D gene: TRBD2; clone size: few; CDR3 protein: CASSLGTSGGSDIYNEQFF; CDR3 DNA: TGCGCCAGCAGCCTCGGGACTAGCGGGGGGTCCGATATCTACAATGAGCAGTTCTTC
J gene: TRBJ1-4; V gene: TRBV30; D gene: .; clone size: few; CDR3 protein: CAWSVGQGNEKLFF; CDR3 DNA: TGTGCCTGGAGTGTAGGGCAGGGGAATGAAAAACTGTTTTTT
J gene: TRBJ2-7; V gene: TRBV2; D gene: TRBD2; clone size: .; CDR3 protein: CASSPAGGPYEQYF; CDR3 DNA: TGTGCCAGCAGTCCCGCGGGGGGCCCCTACGAGCAGTACTTC
J gene: TRBJ2-2; V gene: TRBV9; D gene: TRBD2; clone size: few; CDR3 protein: CASSVEVLAGTGELFF; CDR3 DNA: TGTGCCAGCAGCGTAGAGGTACTAGCGGGGACCGGGGAGCTGTTTTTT
J gene: TRBJ2-2; V gene: TRBV4-3; D gene: TRBD1; clone size: .; CDR3 protein: CASTGQGHTGELFF; CDR3 DNA: TGCGCCAGCACCGGACAGGGTCACACCGGGGAGCTGTTTTTT
J gene: TRBJ2-7; V gene: TRBV19; D gene: TRBD1; clone size: .; CDR3 protein: CASSIAGGWSSYEQYF; CDR3 DNA: TGTGCCAGTAGTATAGCAGGGGGATGGAGCTCCTACGAGCAGTACTTC
J gene: TRBJ2-3; V gene: TRBV5-1; D gene: TRBD2; clone size: .; CDR3 protein: CASSAGLAGGRDTQYF; CDR3 DNA: TGCGCCAGCAGCGCAGGACTAGCGGGGGGGCGAGATACGCAGTATTTT
J gene: TRBJ2-3; V gene: TRBV25-1; D gene: TRBD1; clone size: .; CDR3 protein: CASWGTGLDTQYF; CDR3 DNA: TGTGCCAGCTGGGGGACAGGGCTAGATACGCAGTATTTT
J gene: TRBJ1-5; V gene: TRBV4-3; D gene: TRBD1; clone size: .; CDR3 protein: CASSQDSGGQPQHF; CDR3 DNA: TGCGCCAGCAGCCAAGACTCAGGGGGACAGCCCCAGCATTTT
J gene: TRBJ2-5; V gene: TRBV6-5; D gene: TRBD1; clone size: .; CDR3 protein: CASSHWTGGGETQYF; CDR3 DNA: TGTGCCAGCAGCCATTGGACAGGGGGAGGGGAGACCCAGTACTTC
J gene: TRBJ2-2; V gene: TRBV6-5; D gene: .; clone size: .; CDR3 protein: CASSYSRGDRELFF; CDR3 DNA: TGTGCCAGCAGTTACTCGAGGGGGGACAGGGAGCTGTTTTTT
J gene: TRBJ1-5; V gene: TRBV5-4; D gene: TRBD1; clone size: .; CDR3 protein: CASSQATGGLRSNQPQHF; CDR3 DNA: TGCGCCAGCAGCCAAGCTACAGGGGGCCTTCGTAGCAATCAGCCCCAGCATTTT
J gene: TRBJ1-3; V gene: TRBV9; D gene: .; clone size: .; CDR3 protein: CASSVGGADTIYF; CDR3 DNA: TGTGCCAGCAGCGTAGGAGGGGCTGACACCATATATTTT
J gene: TRBJ2-1; V gene: TRBV7-9; D gene: .; clone size: .; CDR3 protein: CASSLAPAGYNEQFF; CDR3 DNA: TGTGCCAGCAGCTTAGCCCCGGCTGGATACAATGAGCAGTTCTTC
J gene: TRBJ1-5; V gene: TRBV19; D gene: .; clone size: .; CDR3 protein: CASTSGRFSNQPQHF; CDR3 DNA: TGTGCCAGTACCTCAGGCAGGTTTAGCAATCAGCCCCAGCATTTT
J gene: TRBJ1-1; V gene: TRBV19; D gene: TRBD1; clone size: .; CDR3 protein: CASTPGQGLVIDTEAFF; CDR3 DNA: TGTGCCAGTACTCCGGGACAGGGGTTGGTAATAGACACTGAAGCTTTCTTT
J gene: TRBJ2-5; V gene: TRBV7-9; D gene: .; clone size: .; CDR3 protein: CASSFVTEETQYF; CDR3 DNA: TGTGCCAGCAGCTTCGTGACAGAAGAGACCCAGTACTTC
J gene: TRBJ2-7; V gene: TRBV25-1; D gene: TRBD1; clone size: few; CDR3 protein: CASSPGTGLLEQYF; CDR3 DNA: TGTGCCAGCAGCCCCGGGACAGGGCTCCTGGAGCAGTACTTC